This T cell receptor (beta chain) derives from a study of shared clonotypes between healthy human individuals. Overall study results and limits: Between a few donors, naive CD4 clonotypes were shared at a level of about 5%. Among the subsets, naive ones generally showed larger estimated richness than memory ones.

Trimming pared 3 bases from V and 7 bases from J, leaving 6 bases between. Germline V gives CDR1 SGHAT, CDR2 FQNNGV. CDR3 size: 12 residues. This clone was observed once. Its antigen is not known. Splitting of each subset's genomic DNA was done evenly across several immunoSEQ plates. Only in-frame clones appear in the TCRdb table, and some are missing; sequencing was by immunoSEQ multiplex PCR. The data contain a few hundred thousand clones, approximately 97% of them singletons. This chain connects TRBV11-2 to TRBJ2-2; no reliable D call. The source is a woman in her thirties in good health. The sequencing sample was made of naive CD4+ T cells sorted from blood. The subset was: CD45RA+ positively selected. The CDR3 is CASSFYSGELFF. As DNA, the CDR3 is TGTGCCAGCAGCTTTTATAGCGGGGAGCTGTTTTTT.